This T cell receptor (beta chain) was documented in a study of T cell repertoires in cytomegalovirus infection. Overall study context: Evidence of both CMV infection and a matching HLA type came from public TCR beta signatures. Findings and caveats of the study: HLA-C-restricted, CMV-specific TCR beta clonotypes were dominant ex vivo. Based on cumulative public TCR beta family frequency, carriers of CMV plus the relevant HLA were identified.

This clonotype was recorded many times. Its antigen is currently unknown. There are 13 residues in the CDR3. V gave up 5 bases and J gave up 6 bases, with 14 bases separating them. Germline V gene lookup returns CDR1 SGHTA and CDR2 FQGTGA. TCRdb re-called the reads with MiXCR, one entry per CDR3 protein. Of fewer than 200,000 distinct CDR3 sequences detected, about 15% appear once; the ten largest clones hold roughly 27%. Source material: PBMCs. This clonotype was sampled from a human donor in good health (CMV status not recorded). Some clones in this sample may be carry-over from other donors' samples. This chain joins TRBV7-3 and TRBJ2-7; D remains unclear. The CDR3 spells CASSPRHGLEQYF. CDR3 in DNA: TGTGCCAGCAGCCCCCGGCACGGTCTCGAGCAGTACTTC.